Following are 11 T cell receptor beta chains from one sample sequenced in a study of long-term antiretroviral therapy in people with HIV (dated by TCRdb to about 2022). The immunoSEQ hsTCRB v3.0 assay was used at survey level resolution for TRB variable region sequencing. The table comes from immuneACCESS by way of TCRdb, which keeps in-frame sequences with V and J called. Part of the clones is missing from these tables; in studies checked, under half for an unresolved V gene and the rest for unknown reasons. Here the sample has around 17,000 clones; about 88% occur a single time. The ten largest account for 7% to 10% of the sample. The specimen was unsorted PBMCs, collected 0.1 years after starting antiretroviral therapy. The receptors originated from a man aged 18 to 29 with HIV.

CDR3 bases: TGTGCCAGCAGCTTCCATCCGGGAGGTGCCAATGAGCAGTTCTTC. As protein: CASSFHPGGANEQFF. J is TRBJ2-1 and V is TRBV5-4, with TRBD2 matching over 7 bases. The CDR3 has 15 residues. CDR1 SGHNT and CDR2 YYREEE come from the germline V gene (reference sequence). V shed 2 bases, J shed 6 bases, and the junction held 8 bases outside the gene matches.

The CDR3 is CASSLSWNTEAFF. The CDR3, as DNA: TGTGCCAGCAGTTTATCCTGGAACACTGAAGCTTTCTTT. The chain couples TRBV28 to TRBJ1-1; D call uncertain. Germline V gives CDR1 MDHEN, CDR2 SYDVKM. Deletions cut 1 base from V and 1 base from J, with 4 bases between. The CDR3 covers 13 residues.

This chain connects TRBV18 to TRBJ2-1; D is perhaps TRBD2 (5 bases). The V end lost 1 base, the J end lost 3 bases, and 13 bases lay between the germline ends. The CDR3 runs 16 residues. Germline CDR1 reads KGHSH; CDR2 reads LQKENI. CDR3 coding DNA: TGTGCCAGCTCACCACAAGCGGAGCCTTTCTACAATGAGCAGTTCTTC. Its translation: CASSPQAEPFYNEQFF.

The V and J genes are TRBV6-1 and TRBJ1-5; D is unclear. The germline V and J ends were trimmed by 7 bases and 3 bases, with 13 bases remaining between them. From germline, CDR1 is MNHNS and CDR2 SASEGT. The CDR3 consists of 14 residues. Here the CDR3 reads CASTSQLINQPQHF. The CDR3 nucleotides are TGTGCCAGCACGTCGCAGTTAATCAATCAGCCCCAGCATTTT.

This clone was seen only a few times. A read error may account for a junction end that differs from germline. The chain has TRBV2 and TRBJ1-1; 7 bases align to TRBD1. There are 14 residues in the CDR3. Germline values: CDR1 SNHLY, CDR2 FYNNEI. As DNA, the CDR3 is TGTGCCAGCAGGGAAGGGGGCGCGGACACTGAAGCTTTCTTT. It specifies CASREGGADTEAFF.

V is TRBV5-6 and J is TRBJ2-7, with 13 bases fitting TRBD2. Germline lookup yields CDR1 SGHDT and CDR2 YYEEEE. V lost 3 bases to trimming and J lost 4 bases; unmatched junction nucleotides: 13. The CDR3 is 18 residues long. The CDR3 DNA follows: TGTGCCAGCAGCTCAAAACCGGGACTAGCGGGATTCTTTTACGAGCAGTACTTC. This translates into CASSSKPGLAGFFYEQYF.

The chain is built from TRBV4-2 and TRBJ1-4; D gene ambiguous. CDR3 length: 16 amino acids. Germline V CDR1 and CDR2: LGHNA, YNFKEQ. With 3 bases removed from V and 2 bases from J, the gap between germline ends came to 13 bases. The DNA of the CDR3 is TGTGCCAGCAGCCAGTTCCGGGGAGCGACTAATGAAAAACTGTTTTTT. The encoded protein is CASSQFRGATNEKLFF.

The chain is built from TRBV30 and TRBJ1-1; D remains ambiguous. Per the germline V gene, CDR1 is GTSNPN and CDR2 is SVGIG (reference sequence). CDR3 length equals 13 residues. Deletions cut 5 bases from V and 6 bases from J, with 16 bases between. The CDR3 here is CAWGIGPRAEAFF. The CDR3 DNA is TGTGCCTGGGGTATAGGTCCTAGGGCTGAAGCTTTCTTT.

CDR3 in DNA: TGTGCCAGCAGTCCCGGGCTAGCGGGAGTTTCTGAGCAGTTCTTC. Protein product: CASSPGLAGVSEQFF. The chain employs TRBV25-1 and TRBJ2-1; 10 positions agree with TRBD2. The CDR3 runs 15 residues. Germline V lookup: CDR1 MGHDK, CDR2 SYGVNS. V shed 5 bases, J shed 9 bases, and the junction held 10 bases outside the gene matches.

This chain joins TRBV5-4 and TRBJ2-1; tentatively, D is TRBD1 (5 bases). The CDR3 runs 18 residues. V lost 3 bases and J lost 9, with 28 bases in between. Germline-derived CDR1 and CDR2 are SGHNT and YYREEE (reference sequence). This CDR3 reads CASSSHLGRLSLTFEQFF. In DNA, the CDR3 is TGTGCCAGCAGCTCTCACCTGGGGCGCCTTTCACTTACATTTGAGCAGTTCTTC. Full variable domain (outside the CDR3, taken from reference TRBV5-4 and TRBJ2-1): ETGVTQSPTHLIKTRGQQVTLRCSSQSGHNTVSWYQQALGQGPQFIFQYYREEENGRGNFPPRFSGLQFPNYSSELNVNALELDDSALYLCASSSHLGRLSLTFEQFFGPGTRLTVL.

The V call is TRBV28, the J call TRBJ1-1; D is unresolved. V was trimmed by 5 bases and J by 1 base, leaving 20 bases between them. Germline CDR1 and CDR2: MDHEN and SYDVKM. The CDR3 spans 17 residues. CDR3: CASSLRVVVASNTEAFF. For the CDR3, the DNA is TGTGCCAGCAGTCTGAGGGTTGTCGTGGCGTCGAACACTGAAGCTTTCTTT.